The 6 T cell receptor beta chains listed next were all sequenced from one sample in a study of T cells expressing NK-cell markers (dated by TCRdb to between 2020 and 2021). The library was produced with 5' RACE. The sequencing machine was an Illumina HiSeq 2000. The reads went through TCRdb reprocessing, and each CDR3 protein sequence gets one entry with no DNA. The table for this sample shows 350,000 to 500,000 distinct CDR3 sequences. The top ten hold 7.3% of the sample. What was sequenced was blood T cells: a sorted CD56 or NKG2C T cell subset, CD4+ or CD8+ T cells, or bulk PBMC T cells (not recorded which). The origin of the receptors is a woman aged 18 to 75 in good health.

V gene TRBV18 combines with J gene TRBJ2-2; no DNA is available, so the TRBD2 call from TCRdb remains unchecked. The CDR3 extends over 20 amino acids. Looked up from germline, CDR1 is KGHSH and CDR2 is LQKENI. CDR3 residues: CASSPPPRTSGGSNTGELFF.

The V and J genes are TRBV12-3 or TRBV12-4 and TRBJ2-1; TCRdb calls TRBD2, which cannot be checked without DNA. The CDR3 totals 13 residues. CDR3 sequence reads: CASTLTSGIEQFF.

The V call is TRBV4-1, the J call TRBJ2-1; TCRdb designates TRBD1, a call that cannot be tested without DNA. Germline values: CDR1 MGHRA, CDR2 YSYEKL. CDR3 length equals 19 residues. This chain's CDR3 is CASSPPGRMVSYSYNEQFF.

The chain carries TRBV27 and TRBJ2-2; there is no DNA to check the TCRdb D call of TRBD2. CDR1 is MNHEY and CDR2 is SMNVEV in the germline V gene (reference sequence). CDR3 length: 16 amino acids. The CDR3 sequence is CASSFGLQLNTGELFF.

The rearrangement joins TRBV4-3 to TRBJ1-5. This CDR3 region has 14 residues. Germline loops: CDR1 LGHNA, CDR2 YSLEER. The CDR3 sequence: CASSQERGNQPQHF.

The V and J genes are TRBV20-1 and TRBJ2-3; checking the TCRdb D call of TRBD2 is not possible without DNA. The CDR3 has 15 residues. Germline loops: CDR1 DFQATT, CDR2 SNEGSKA (reference sequence). The CDR3 sequence is CSAGTSGGLGDTQYF.